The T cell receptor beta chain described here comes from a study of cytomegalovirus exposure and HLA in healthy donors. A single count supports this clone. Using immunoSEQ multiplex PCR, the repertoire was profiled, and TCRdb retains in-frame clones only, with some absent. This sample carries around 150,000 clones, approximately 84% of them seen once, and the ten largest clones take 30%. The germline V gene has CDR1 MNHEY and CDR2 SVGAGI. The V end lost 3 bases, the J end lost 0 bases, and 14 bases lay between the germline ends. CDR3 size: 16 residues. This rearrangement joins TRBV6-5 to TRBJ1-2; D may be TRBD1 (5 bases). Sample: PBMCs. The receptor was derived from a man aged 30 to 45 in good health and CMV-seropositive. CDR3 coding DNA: TGTGCCAGCAGTTATAATACAGGCTCCTCTAACTATGGCTACACCTTC. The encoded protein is CASSYNTGSSNYGYTF.